This T cell receptor (beta chain) was captured in a study of spatial heterogeneity in lung cancer. A remark on this clonotype: Its antigen is not identified. A read error is possible here, since a much larger clone lies one base away.

Described time point: sample taken at primary tumor resection. One entry per CDR3 protein results from TCRdb running MiXCR on the 5' RACE reads. The sample includes more than 35,000 distinct CDR3 sequences, roughly 5.2% seen only once; the top ten take about 25%. Study observations and caveats: Resection blood, more than follow-up blood, showed ubiquitous expanded tumor TCRs.

This specimen was PBMCs, taken at surgery. The receptor comes from a female donor with early-stage non-small cell lung cancer.

CDR3 residues: CASSLEGRGDKQYF. CDR3 bases: TGCGCCAGCAGCTTGGAGGGTAGAGGAGATAAGCAGTATTTT. The chain employs TRBV5-1 and TRBJ2-3; D is undetermined. Per the germline V gene, CDR1 is SGHRS and CDR2 is YFSETQ. This CDR3 is built from 14 residues.